Below, 5 T cell receptor beta chains from the same sample are listed, as sequenced in a study of early stage breast cancer tumors. Profiled with immunoSEQ multiplex PCR; TCRdb holds only in-frame clones, not every one. The table includes tens of thousands of clones, approximately 79% detected once. Material: blood. The receptors originated from a person in their sixties with breast cancer.

This clone has more than one count but fewer than ten. The chain couples TRBV27 to TRBJ1-2, with 7 positions matching TRBD1. Trimming at V came to 4 bases and at J to 4 bases, leaving 6 bases not matched to a gene. Germline V lookup: CDR1 MNHEY, CDR2 SMNVEV (reference sequence). There are 14 residues in the CDR3. CDR3 loop: CASSSWDSLYGYTF. For the CDR3, the DNA is TGTGCCAGCAGTTCGTGGGACAGCCTCTATGGCTACACCTTC.

Written as DNA, the CDR3 is TGCGCCAGCAGCTTGGAAGGGCTTACTAGCGGGGTATTATTCCCAGATACGCAGTATTTT. Its translation: CASSLEGLTSGVLFPDTQYF. J is TRBJ2-3 and V is TRBV5-1, with 10 bases fitting TRBD2. Germline V gene sequence: CDR1 SGHRS, CDR2 YFSETQ. The length of the CDR3 is 20 residues. The V segment lost 0 bases and the J segment 4 bases; nucleotides outside the gene matches: 17.

The rearrangement joins TRBV9 to TRBJ1-2, with D possibly matching TRBD1 (5 bases). This CDR3 has 14 residues. The V end was cut by 4 bases, the J end by 5 bases, with 15 bases between. The germline gives CDR1 SGDLS, CDR2 YYNGEE. CDR3 sequence (DNA): TGTGCCAGCAGCCAGGGAATTGAGATTTATGGCTACACCTTC. It specifies CASSQGIEIYGYTF.

This clone was detected a few times. The V gene is TRBV18, the J gene TRBJ2-7, with 8 bases fitting TRBD2. V shed 10 bases, J shed 0 bases, and the junction held 5 bases outside the gene matches. Germline assignment: CDR1 KGHSH and CDR2 LQKENI. This CDR3 is built from 13 residues. This CDR3 reads CATGRGNSYEQYF. CDR3 nucleotides: TGTGCCACCGGGAGGGGTAACTCCTACGAGCAGTACTTC.

The gene calls are TRBV7-8 and TRBJ2-3, with D unresolved. Germline lookup yields CDR1 SGHVS and CDR2 FQNEAQ. V was clipped by 4 bases and J by 8 bases, with 7 bases between them. The CDR3 contains 11 residues. The CDR3 here is CASSSKATQYF. The CDR3 nucleotides read TGTGCCAGCAGCTCGAAAGCTACGCAGTATTTT.